The rows below give T cell receptor beta chains drawn from one sample of a study of breast tumors, draining lymph nodes, adjacent tissues. TCRdb called the multiplex PCR reads again in MiXCR, with one record for every CDR3 protein. The sample holds around 21,000 distinct CDR3 sequences, roughly 41% seen once. Sequenced material: breast tumor tissue. These receptors were collected from a female donor with breast cancer. Some clones in this sample may be carry-over from other donors' samples. Both conserved end residues are part of each CDR3. The order of the fields is clone size, V gene, J gene, D gene, CDR3 protein, CDR3 DNA. The D gene is left open where the match is weak. A clone size is listed for some rows: how often the clone was seen (once, few, many), or a class if it is expanded.

clone size: many
V gene: TRBV7-2
J gene: TRBJ1-2
D gene: .
CDR3 protein: CAWGSPTYGYTF
CDR3 DNA: TGTGCCTGGGGCAGTCCCACCTATGGCTACACCTTC

clone size: many
V gene: TRBV11-1
J gene: TRBJ2-6
D gene: TRBD2
CDR3 protein: CASSLGLAAAYSGANVLTF
CDR3 DNA: TGTGCCAGCAGCCTCGGACTAGCGGCGGCTTACTCTGGGGCCAACGTCCTGACTTTC

clone size: .
V gene: TRBV10-3
J gene: TRBJ1-3
D gene: TRBD1
CDR3 protein: CAISEWSGTGSGNTIYF
CDR3 DNA: TGTGCCATCAGTGAATGGTCCGGGACAGGGTCTGGAAACACCATATATTTT

clone size: .
V gene: TRBV5-1
J gene: TRBJ2-7
D gene: .
CDR3 protein: CASSLRIYGHYF
CDR3 DNA: TGCGCCAGCAGCCTGCGGATCTACGGGCACTACTTC

clone size: many
V gene: TRBV19
J gene: TRBJ2-5
D gene: .
CDR3 protein: CASSIVGGSETQYF
CDR3 DNA: TGTGCCAGTAGTATAGTAGGCGGGTCAGAGACCCAGTACTTC

clone size: few
V gene: TRBV6-1
J gene: TRBJ2-7
D gene: .
CDR3 protein: CASDYEQYF
CDR3 DNA: TGTGCCAGCGACTACGAGCAGTACTTC

clone size: .
V gene: TRBV20-1
J gene: TRBJ1-4
D gene: .
CDR3 protein: CSATPRGEKLFF
CDR3 DNA: TGCAGTGCTACCCCAAGAGGGGAAAAACTGTTTTTT

clone size: many
V gene: TRBV20-1
J gene: TRBJ1-4
D gene: .
CDR3 protein: CSASRTEGATNEKLFF
CDR3 DNA: TGCAGTGCTAGTAGGACGGAGGGGGCAACTAATGAAAAACTGTTTTTT

clone size: many
V gene: TRBV7-2
J gene: TRBJ2-7
D gene: TRBD2
CDR3 protein: CASRVLAGSSYEQYF
CDR3 DNA: TGTGCCAGCAGGGTCCTAGCGGGGAGCTCCTACGAGCAGTACTTC

clone size: .
V gene: TRBV24-1
J gene: TRBJ1-1
D gene: .
CDR3 protein: CATSDPPRENKAFF
CDR3 DNA: TGTGCCACCAGTGACCCTCCCAGGGAGAACAAAGCTTTCTTT

clone size: .
V gene: TRBV19
J gene: TRBJ2-2
D gene: .
CDR3 protein: CASRQGEGGELFF
CDR3 DNA: TGTGCCAGCAGACAAGGGGAAGGCGGGGAGCTGTTTTTT

clone size: .
V gene: TRBV27
J gene: TRBJ1-2
D gene: TRBD1
CDR3 protein: CASSWGTGTGRGYTF
CDR3 DNA: TGTGCCAGCAGTTGGGGGACCGGGACAGGGCGTGGCTACACCTTC

clone size: many
V gene: TRBV4-1
J gene: TRBJ2-5
D gene: .
CDR3 protein: CASSYSGLKETQYF
CDR3 DNA: TGCGCCAGCAGCTATTCGGGACTCAAAGAGACCCAGTACTTC

clone size: many
V gene: TRBV19
J gene: TRBJ1-4
D gene: .
CDR3 protein: CASSPKTYNEKLFF
CDR3 DNA: TGTGCCAGTAGCCCGAAGACTTACAATGAAAAACTGTTTTTT

clone size: once
V gene: TRBV7-2
J gene: TRBJ2-7
D gene: .
CDR3 protein: CASSFRLGGINEQYF
CDR3 DNA: TGTGCCAGCAGCTTCCGACTAGGAGGGATCAACGAGCAGTACTTC